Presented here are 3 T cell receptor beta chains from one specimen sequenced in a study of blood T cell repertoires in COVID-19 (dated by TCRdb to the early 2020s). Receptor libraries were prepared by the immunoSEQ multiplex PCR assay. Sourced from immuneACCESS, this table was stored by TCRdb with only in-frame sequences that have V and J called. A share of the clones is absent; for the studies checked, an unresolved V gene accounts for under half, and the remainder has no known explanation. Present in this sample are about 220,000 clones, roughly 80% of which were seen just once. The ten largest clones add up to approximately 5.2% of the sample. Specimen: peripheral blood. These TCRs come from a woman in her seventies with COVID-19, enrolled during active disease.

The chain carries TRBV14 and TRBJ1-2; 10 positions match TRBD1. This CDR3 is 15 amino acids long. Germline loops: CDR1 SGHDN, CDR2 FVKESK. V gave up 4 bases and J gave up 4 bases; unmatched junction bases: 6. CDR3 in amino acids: CASSLTGTGVYGYTF. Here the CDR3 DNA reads TGTGCCAGCAGCCTTACCGGGACAGGGGTCTATGGCTACACCTTC.

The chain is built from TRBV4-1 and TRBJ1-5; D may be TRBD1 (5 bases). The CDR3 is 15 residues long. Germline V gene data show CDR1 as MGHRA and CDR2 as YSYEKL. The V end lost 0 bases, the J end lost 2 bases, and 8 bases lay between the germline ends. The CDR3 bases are TGCGCCAGCAGCCAAGAAGGGACTCGCAATCAGCCCCAGCATTTT. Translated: CASSQEGTRNQPQHF.

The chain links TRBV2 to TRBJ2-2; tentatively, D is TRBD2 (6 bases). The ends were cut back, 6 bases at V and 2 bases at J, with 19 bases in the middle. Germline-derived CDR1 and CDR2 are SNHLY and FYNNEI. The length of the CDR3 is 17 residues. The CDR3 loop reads CASRGGFGGSNTGELFF. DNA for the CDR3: TGTGCCAGCAGGGGGGGATTTGGCGGGTCCAACACCGGGGAGCTGTTTTTT.